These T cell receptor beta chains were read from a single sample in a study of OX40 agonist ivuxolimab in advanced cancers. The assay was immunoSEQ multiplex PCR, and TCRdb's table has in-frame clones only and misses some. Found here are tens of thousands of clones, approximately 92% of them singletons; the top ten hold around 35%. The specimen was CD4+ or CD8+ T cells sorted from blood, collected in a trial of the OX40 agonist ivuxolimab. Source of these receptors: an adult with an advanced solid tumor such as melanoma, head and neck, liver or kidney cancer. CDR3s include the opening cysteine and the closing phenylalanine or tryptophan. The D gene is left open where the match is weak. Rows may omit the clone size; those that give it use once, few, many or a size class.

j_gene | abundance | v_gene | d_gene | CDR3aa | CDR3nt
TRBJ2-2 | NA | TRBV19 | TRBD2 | CASSPGLAGTGELFF | TGTGCCAGTAGTCCCGGACTAGCGGGCACCGGGGAGCTGTTTTTT
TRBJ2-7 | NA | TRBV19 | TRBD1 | CASSPTGGLFEQYF | TGTGCCAGTAGCCCCACAGGGGGCCTATTCGAGCAGTACTTC
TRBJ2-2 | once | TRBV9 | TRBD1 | CASSPWTGRPGELFF | TGTGCCAGCAGCCCCTGGACAGGGCGACCGGGGGAGCTGTTTTTT
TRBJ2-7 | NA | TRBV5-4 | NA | CASSIGGGYEQYF | TGTGCCAGCAGCATCGGGGGAGGCTACGAGCAGTACTTC
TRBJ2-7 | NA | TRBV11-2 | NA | CASSLTGGAYEQYF | TGTGCCAGCAGCTTAACAGGGGGGGCCTACGAGCAGTACTTC
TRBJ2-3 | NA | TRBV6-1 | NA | CASSRGQREYF | TGTGCCAGCAGTAGGGGTCAAAGAGAGTATTTT
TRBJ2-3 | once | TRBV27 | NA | CASSLWGVGGLSRGGNTQYF | TGTGCCAGCAGTTTATGGGGAGTCGGCGGGCTAAGTAGGGGGGGGAATACGCAGTATTTT
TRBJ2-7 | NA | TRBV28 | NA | CASSLFVGSYEQYF | TGTGCCAGCAGTTTATTTGTGGGGTCCTACGAGCAGTACTTC
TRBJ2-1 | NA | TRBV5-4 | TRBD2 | CASSLEVLAGVQWDNEQFF | TGTGCCAGCAGCTTGGAAGTACTAGCGGGAGTTCAGTGGGACAATGAGCAGTTCTTC
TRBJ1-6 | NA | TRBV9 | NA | CASSVGAGSPLHF | TGTGCCAGCAGCGTAGGAGCGGGTTCACCCCTCCACTTT
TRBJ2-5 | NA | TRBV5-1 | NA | CASSRRVLVVDQETQYF | TGCGCCAGCAGCCGCCGGGTTTTGGTTGTTGACCAAGAGACCCAGTACTTC
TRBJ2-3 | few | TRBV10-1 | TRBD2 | CASSDSGASGSRVGTDTQYF | TGCGCCAGCAGTGATTCCGGGGCTAGCGGGAGCCGCGTAGGGACAGATACGCAGTATTTT
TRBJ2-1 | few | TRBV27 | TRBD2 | CASSLTGTSLFHEQFF | TGTGCCAGCAGTCTCACCGGGACTAGCCTTTTCCATGAGCAGTTCTTC
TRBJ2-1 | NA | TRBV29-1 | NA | CSVSGQFNEQFF | TGCAGCGTCTCGGGCCAGTTCAATGAGCAGTTCTTC
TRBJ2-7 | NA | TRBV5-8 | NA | CASSLGTSSYEQYF | TGTGCCAGCAGCTTAGGGACGAGTTCCTACGAGCAGTACTTC
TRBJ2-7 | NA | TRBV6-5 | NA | CASSYSAVYSYEQYF | TGTGCCAGCAGTTACTCGGCCGTTTACTCCTACGAGCAGTACTTC
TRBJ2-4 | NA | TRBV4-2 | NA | CASSQDLGVSAKNIQYF | TGTGCCAGCAGCCAAGATTTGGGTGTCTCCGCCAAAAACATTCAGTACTTC